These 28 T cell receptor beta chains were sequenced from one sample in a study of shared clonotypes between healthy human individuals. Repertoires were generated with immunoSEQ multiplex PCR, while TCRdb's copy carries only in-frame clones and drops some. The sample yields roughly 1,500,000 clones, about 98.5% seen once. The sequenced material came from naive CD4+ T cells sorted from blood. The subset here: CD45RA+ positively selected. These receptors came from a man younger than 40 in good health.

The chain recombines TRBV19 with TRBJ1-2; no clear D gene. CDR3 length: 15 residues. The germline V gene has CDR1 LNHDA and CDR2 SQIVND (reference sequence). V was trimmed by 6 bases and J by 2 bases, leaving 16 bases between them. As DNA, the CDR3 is TGTGCCAGTAGCGCGTCCCTGGAAATAAACTATGGCTACACCTTC. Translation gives CASSASLEINYGYTF.

This CDR3 is CASSVAAPGTSGRPYEQYF. DNA of the CDR3: TGTGCCAGCAGCGTAGCCGCTCCCGGGACTAGCGGGAGACCCTACGAGCAGTACTTC. The V call is TRBV6-8, the J call TRBJ2-7, with 14 bases fitting TRBD2. There are 19 residues in the CDR3. Trimming removed 6 bases from V and 2 bases from J; junction bases left unmatched: 15. Germline V gives CDR1 MNHGY, CDR2 SAAAGT.

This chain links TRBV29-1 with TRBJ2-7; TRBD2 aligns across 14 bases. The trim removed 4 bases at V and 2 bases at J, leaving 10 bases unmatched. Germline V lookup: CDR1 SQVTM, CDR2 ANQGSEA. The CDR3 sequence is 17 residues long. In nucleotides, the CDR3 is TGCAGCGTTGCCCCAGCGACTAGCGGGAGGGTAGCCTACGAGCAGTACTTC. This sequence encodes CSVAPATSGRVAYEQYF.

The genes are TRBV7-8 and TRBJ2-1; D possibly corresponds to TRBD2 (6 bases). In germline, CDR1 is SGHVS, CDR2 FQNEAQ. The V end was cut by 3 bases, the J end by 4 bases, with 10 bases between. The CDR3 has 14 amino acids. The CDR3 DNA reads TGTGCCAGCAGCTTCGGGACTTATTACAATGAGCAGTTCTTC. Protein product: CASSFGTYYNEQFF.

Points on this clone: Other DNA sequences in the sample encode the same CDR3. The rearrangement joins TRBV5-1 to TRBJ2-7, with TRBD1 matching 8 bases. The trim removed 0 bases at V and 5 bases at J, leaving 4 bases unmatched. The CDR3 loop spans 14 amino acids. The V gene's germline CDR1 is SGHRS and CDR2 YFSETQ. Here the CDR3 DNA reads TGCGCCAGCAGCTTGGGACAGGGGCCGGACGAGCAGTACTTC. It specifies CASSLGQGPDEQYF.

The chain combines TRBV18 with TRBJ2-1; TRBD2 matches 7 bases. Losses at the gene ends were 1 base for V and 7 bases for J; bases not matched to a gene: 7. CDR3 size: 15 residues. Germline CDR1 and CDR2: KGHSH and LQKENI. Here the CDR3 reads CASSPRAGVVNEQFF. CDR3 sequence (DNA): TGTGCCAGCTCACCACGGGCGGGAGTAGTTAATGAGCAGTTCTTC.

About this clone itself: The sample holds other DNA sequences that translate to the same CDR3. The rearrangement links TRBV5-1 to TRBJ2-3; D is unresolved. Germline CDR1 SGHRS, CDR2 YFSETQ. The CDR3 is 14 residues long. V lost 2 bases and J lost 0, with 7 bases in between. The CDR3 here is CASSLSGSTDTQYF. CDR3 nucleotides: TGCGCCAGCAGCTTATCCGGGAGCACAGATACGCAGTATTTT.

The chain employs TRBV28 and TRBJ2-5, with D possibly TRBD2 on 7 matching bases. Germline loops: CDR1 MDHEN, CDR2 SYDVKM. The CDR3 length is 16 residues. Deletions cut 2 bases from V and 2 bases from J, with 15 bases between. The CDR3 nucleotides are TGTGCCAGCAGTTTAATCCAGGGGACTAATCAAGAGACCCAGTACTTC. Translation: CASSLIQGTNQETQYF.

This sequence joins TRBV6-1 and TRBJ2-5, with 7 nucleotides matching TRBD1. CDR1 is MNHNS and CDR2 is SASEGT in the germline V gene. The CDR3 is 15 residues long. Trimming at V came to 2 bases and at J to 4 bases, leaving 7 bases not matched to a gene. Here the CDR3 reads CASSELGTARETQYF. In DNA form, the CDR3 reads TGTGCCAGCAGTGAATTGGGGACAGCGAGAGAGACCCAGTACTTC.

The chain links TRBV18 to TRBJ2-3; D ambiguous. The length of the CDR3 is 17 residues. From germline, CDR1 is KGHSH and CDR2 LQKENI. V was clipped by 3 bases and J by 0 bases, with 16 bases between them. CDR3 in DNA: TGTGCCAGCTCACCTCTTTCGGGTCGAATTAGCACAGATACGCAGTATTTT. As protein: CASSPLSGRISTDTQYF.

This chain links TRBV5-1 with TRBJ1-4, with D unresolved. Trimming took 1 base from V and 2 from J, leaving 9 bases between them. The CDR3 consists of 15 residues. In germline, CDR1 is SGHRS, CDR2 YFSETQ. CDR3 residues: CASSLFGETNEKLFF. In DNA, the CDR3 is TGCGCCAGCAGCTTGTTCGGGGAGACTAATGAAAAACTGTTTTTT.

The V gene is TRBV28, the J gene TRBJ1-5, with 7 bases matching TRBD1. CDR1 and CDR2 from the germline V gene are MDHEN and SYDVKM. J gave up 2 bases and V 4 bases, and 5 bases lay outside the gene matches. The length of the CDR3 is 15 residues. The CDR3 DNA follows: TGTGCCAGCAGTTATCCAGGGGGTGGCAATCAGCCCCAGCATTTT. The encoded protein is CASSYPGGGNQPQHF.

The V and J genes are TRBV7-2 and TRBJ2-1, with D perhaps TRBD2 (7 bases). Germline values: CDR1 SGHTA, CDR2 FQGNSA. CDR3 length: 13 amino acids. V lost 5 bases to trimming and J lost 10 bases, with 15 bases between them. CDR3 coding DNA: TGTGCCAGCAGCCCCCCCAGGGGAGGGGAGCAGTTCTTC. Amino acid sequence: CASSPPRGGEQFF. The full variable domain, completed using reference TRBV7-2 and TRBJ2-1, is GAGVSQSPSNKVTEKGKDVELRCDPISGHTALYWYRQSLGQGLEFLIYFQGNSAPDKSGLPSDRFSAERTGGSVSTLTIQRTQQEDSAVYLCASSPPRGGEQFFGPGTRLTVL.

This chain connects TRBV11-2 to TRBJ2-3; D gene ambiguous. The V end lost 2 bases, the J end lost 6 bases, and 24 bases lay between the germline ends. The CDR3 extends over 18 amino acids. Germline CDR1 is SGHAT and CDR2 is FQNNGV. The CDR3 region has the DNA TGTGCCAGCAGCTTATTTCTTACAGCGCCCGTCACACACGATACGCAGTATTTT. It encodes CASSLFLTAPVTHDTQYF. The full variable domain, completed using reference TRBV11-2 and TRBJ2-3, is EAGVAQSPRYKIIEKRQSVAFWCNPISGHATLYWYQQILGQGPKLLIQFQNNGVVDDSQLPKDRFSAERLKGVDSTLKIQPAKLEDSAVYLCASSLFLTAPVTHDTQYFGPGTRLTVL.

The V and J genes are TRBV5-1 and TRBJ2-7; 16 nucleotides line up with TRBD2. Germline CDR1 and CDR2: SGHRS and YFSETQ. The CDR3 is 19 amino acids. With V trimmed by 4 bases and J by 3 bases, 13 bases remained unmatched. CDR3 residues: CASSPGAGTSGRAFYEQYF. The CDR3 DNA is TGCGCCAGCAGCCCGGGAGCCGGGACTAGCGGGAGGGCCTTCTACGAGCAGTACTTC.

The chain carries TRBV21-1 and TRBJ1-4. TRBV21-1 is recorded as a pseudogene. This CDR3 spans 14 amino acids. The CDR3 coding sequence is TGTGCCCCGGGCTCGCTTGCAACTAATGAAAAACTGTTTTTT. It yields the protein CAPGSLATNEKLFF.

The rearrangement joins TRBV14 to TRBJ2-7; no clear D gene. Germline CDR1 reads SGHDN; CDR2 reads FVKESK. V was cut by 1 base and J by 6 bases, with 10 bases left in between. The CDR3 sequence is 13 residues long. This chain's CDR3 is CASSQVFSGEQYF. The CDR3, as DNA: TGTGCCAGCAGCCAAGTGTTTTCAGGCGAGCAGTACTTC.

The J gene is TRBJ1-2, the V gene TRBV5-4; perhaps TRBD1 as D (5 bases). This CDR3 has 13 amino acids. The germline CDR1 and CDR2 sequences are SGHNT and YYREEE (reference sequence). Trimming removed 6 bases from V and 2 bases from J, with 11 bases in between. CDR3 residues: CASTTRDNYGYTF. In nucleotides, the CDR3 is TGTGCCAGCACCACCAGGGACAACTATGGCTACACCTTC.

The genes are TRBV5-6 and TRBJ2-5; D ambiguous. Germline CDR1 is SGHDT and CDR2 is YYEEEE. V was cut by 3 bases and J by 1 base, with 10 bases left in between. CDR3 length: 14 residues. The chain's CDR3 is CASSSDLIQETQYF. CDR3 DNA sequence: TGTGCCAGCAGCTCCGATCTAATCCAAGAGACCCAGTACTTC.

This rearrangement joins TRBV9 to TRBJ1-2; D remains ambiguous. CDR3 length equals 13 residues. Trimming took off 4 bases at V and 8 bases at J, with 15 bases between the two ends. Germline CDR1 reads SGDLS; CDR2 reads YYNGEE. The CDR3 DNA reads TGTGCCAGCAGCCCCCGCGGGTTTGGGGGCTACACCTTC. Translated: CASSPRGFGGYTF.

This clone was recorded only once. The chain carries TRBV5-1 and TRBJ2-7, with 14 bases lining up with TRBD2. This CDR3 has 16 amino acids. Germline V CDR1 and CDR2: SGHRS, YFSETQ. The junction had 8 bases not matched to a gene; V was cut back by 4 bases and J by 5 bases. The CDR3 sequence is CASSPGTSGSLHEQYF. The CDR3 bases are TGCGCCAGCAGCCCCGGGACTAGCGGGAGTCTCCACGAGCAGTACTTC.

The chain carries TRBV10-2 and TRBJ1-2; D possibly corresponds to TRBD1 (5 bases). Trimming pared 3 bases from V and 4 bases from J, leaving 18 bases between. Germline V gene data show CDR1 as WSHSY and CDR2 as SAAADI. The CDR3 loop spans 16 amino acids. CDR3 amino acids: CASSENSGLLGYGYTF. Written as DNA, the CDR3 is TGCGCCAGCAGTGAAAACTCAGGGCTCTTGGGCTATGGCTACACCTTC.

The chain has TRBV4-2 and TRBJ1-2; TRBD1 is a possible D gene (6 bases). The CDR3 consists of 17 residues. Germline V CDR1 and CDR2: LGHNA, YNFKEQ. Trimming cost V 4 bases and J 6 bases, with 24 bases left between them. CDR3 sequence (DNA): TGTGCCAGCAGCCTAACTACCACAGGGAGTCTAAAGGATGGCTACACCTTC. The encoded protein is CASSLTTTGSLKDGYTF.

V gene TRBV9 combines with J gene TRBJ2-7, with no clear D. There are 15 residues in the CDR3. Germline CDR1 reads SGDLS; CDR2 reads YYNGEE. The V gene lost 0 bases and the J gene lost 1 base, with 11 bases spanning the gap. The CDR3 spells CASSVGFGPSYEQYF. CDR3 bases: TGTGCCAGCAGCGTAGGGTTCGGACCTTCCTACGAGCAGTACTTC.

The CDR3 coding sequence is TGTGCCAGTAGTCTCGGGACAGCCGGGGTGCGGGAGCAGTTCTTC. Its protein product is CASSLGTAGVREQFF. This chain connects TRBV19 to TRBJ2-1; TRBD1 matches at 7 bases. V shed 5 bases and J 10 bases; nucleotides not matched to a gene: 14. The CDR3 is made up of 15 amino acids. The germline V gene has CDR1 LNHDA and CDR2 SQIVND (reference sequence).

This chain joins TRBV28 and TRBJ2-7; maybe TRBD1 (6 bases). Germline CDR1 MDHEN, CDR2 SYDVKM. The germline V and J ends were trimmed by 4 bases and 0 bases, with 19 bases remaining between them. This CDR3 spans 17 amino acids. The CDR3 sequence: CASSSPSGQLTSYEQYF. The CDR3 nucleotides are TGTGCCAGCAGTTCCCCCTCGGGACAACTTACCTCCTACGAGCAGTACTTC.

The CDR3 bases are TGCGCCAGCAGCTTTTCCGTTGTCGAGACTGAAGCTTTCTTT. It encodes CASSFSVVETEAFF. The V call is TRBV5-1, the J call TRBJ1-1; D is undetermined. The CDR3 runs 14 residues. Trimming shortened V by 2 bases and J by 5 bases, and 13 bases separated the two germline ends. Germline V gene sequence: CDR1 SGHRS, CDR2 YFSETQ.

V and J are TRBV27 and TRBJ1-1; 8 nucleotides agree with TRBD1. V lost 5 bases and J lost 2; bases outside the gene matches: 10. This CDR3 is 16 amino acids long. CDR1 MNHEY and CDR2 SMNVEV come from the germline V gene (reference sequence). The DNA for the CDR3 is TGTGCCAGCAGTCGCGACAGGGGACAAATAAACACTGAAGCTTTCTTT. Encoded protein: CASSRDRGQINTEAFF.